Below are 22 T cell receptor beta chains sequenced from a single sample in a study of blood T cells in healthy people across ages. A second PCR, run for roughly 6 to 11 cycles, used a sample-barcoded 5' primer plus a J-beta primer mix. TCRdb reprocessed the 5' RACE reads with MiXCR, giving one entry per CDR3 protein. The sample has 1.5 million to 2 million distinct CDR3 sequences; roughly 27% are singletons. The sequenced sample was blood. These receptors came from a woman aged 25 to 39 in good health.

The chain carries TRBV29-1 and TRBJ1-5; possibly TRBD1 for D (5 bases). Per germline, CDR1 SQVTM and CDR2 ANQGSEA. This CDR3 is built from 12 residues. Trimming pared 4 bases from V and 6 bases from J, leaving 10 bases between. CDR3 residues: CSVVGTGQPQHF. For the CDR3, the DNA is TGCAGCGTTGTCGGGACGGGTCAGCCCCAGCATTTT.

The J gene is TRBJ2-3, the V gene TRBV20-1; no firm D call. The CDR3 has 12 residues. The germline gives CDR1 DFQATT, CDR2 SNEGSKA (reference sequence). V was trimmed by 6 bases and J by 3 bases, leaving 10 bases between them. CDR3 residues: CSAERGTDTQYF. The CDR3 DNA reads as TGCAGTGCCGAGCGTGGGACAGATACGCAGTATTTT.

This clonotype has only a few counts. V and J are TRBV6-5 and TRBJ1-1, with TRBD1 as a possible D gene (5 bases). V was clipped by 4 bases and J by 8 bases, with 17 bases between them. There are 14 residues in the CDR3. Germline-derived CDR1 and CDR2 are MNHEY and SVGAGI. The CDR3 protein is CASSSGGSIGEAFF. CDR3 bases: TGTGCCAGCAGTTCGGGGGGAAGTATAGGCGAAGCTTTCTTT.

This clonotype was detected a few times. The chain has TRBV20-1 and TRBJ1-5, with D possibly being TRBD1 (6 bases). The CDR3 is made up of 15 amino acids. Per the germline V gene, CDR1 is DFQATT and CDR2 is SNEGSKA (reference sequence). Trimming left V 3 bases short and J 2 bases short, with 14 bases between. CDR3 sequence reads: CSASLPQGGNQPQHF. DNA of the CDR3: TGCAGTGCTAGCCTCCCACAGGGAGGCAATCAGCCCCAGCATTTT.

The gene calls are TRBV18 and TRBJ2-5; either TRBD1 or TRBD2 may fit D (5 bases each). V lost 3 bases and J lost 5, with 13 bases in between. Germline values: CDR1 KGHSH, CDR2 LQKENI. The CDR3 consists of 14 residues. The CDR3 spells CASSPVRGRETQYF. DNA for the CDR3: TGTGCCAGCTCACCGGTCCGGGGACGGGAGACCCAGTACTTC.

This clonotype has at least ten counts. The CDR3 here is CASSTTGAQETQYF. DNA for the CDR3: TGTGCCAGCAGCACAACTGGGGCCCAAGAGACCCAGTACTTC. The genes are TRBV7-9 and TRBJ2-5, with D possibly being TRBD1 (5 bases). Trimming removed 5 bases from V and 1 base from J, with 11 bases in between. The CDR3 has 14 amino acids. CDR1 and CDR2 (germline): SEHNR, FQNEAQ (reference sequence).

There are many counts of this clonotype. The chain links TRBV5-1 to TRBJ2-7, with a tentative D call TRBD1 (5 bases). V lost 0 bases, J lost 6 bases, and 13 bases lay in between. CDR3 length equals 14 residues. Germline values: CDR1 SGHRS, CDR2 YFSETQ. CDR3 loop: CASSLARDTGEQYF. The CDR3 nucleotides are TGCGCCAGCAGCTTGGCCAGGGATACCGGCGAGCAGTACTTC.

This clonotype was recorded a few times. DNA of the CDR3: TGTGCCAGCAGCGAAGCGGGACTAGCGGGAGTGGTCGAGGACCAAGAGACCCAGTACTTC. This codes for CASSEAGLAGVVEDQETQYF. The chain employs TRBV7-9 and TRBJ2-5, with 14 nucleotides matching TRBD2. The germline gives CDR1 SEHNR, CDR2 FQNEAQ (reference sequence). This CDR3 contains 20 residues. The V segment lost 5 bases and the J segment 0 bases; nucleotides outside the gene matches: 14. Using reference TRBV7-9 and TRBJ2-5 for the parts outside the CDR3, the full variable domain is DTGVSQNPRHKITKRGQNVTFRCDPISEHNRLYWYRQTLGQGPEFLTYFQNEAQLEKSRLLSDRFSAERPKGSFSTLEIQRTEQGDSAMYLCASSEAGLAGVVEDQETQYFGPGTRLLVL.

Many counts were recorded for this clonotype. The CDR3 loop is CASGRGDQSYEQYF. The DNA of the CDR3 is TGCGCCAGCGGGAGGGGCGACCAGAGCTACGAGCAGTACTTC. J is TRBJ2-7 and V is TRBV5-1; 7 nucleotides align to TRBD2. Germline trimming cut 7 bases from V and 3 bases from J; bases unmatched to any gene: 10. The CDR3 length is 14 residues. Germline values: CDR1 SGHRS, CDR2 YFSETQ.

J is TRBJ2-1 and V is TRBV4-1, with 12 bases matching TRBD2. Germline V gives CDR1 MGHRA, CDR2 YSYEKL. The J segment lost 6 bases and the V segment lost 1 base, leaving 4 bases of the junction unmatched. The CDR3 length is 16 residues. CDR3 loop: CASSQVILAGGNEQFF. CDR3 sequence (DNA): TGCGCCAGCAGCCAAGTGATACTAGCGGGGGGCAATGAGCAGTTCTTC.

With regard to this clonotype: A junction boundary mismatches the germline segment, possibly from a read error. The chain uses TRBV3-1 and TRBJ2-7; 9 bases map to TRBD1. The CDR3 is 14 residues long. Germline CDR1 is LGHDT and CDR2 is YNNKEL (reference sequence). The CDR3 loop reads CTSSHGTGSYEQYF. DNA of the CDR3: TGTACCAGCAGCCACGGGACAGGGTCCTACGAGCAGTACTTC.

This chain links TRBV9 with TRBJ2-5; D is perhaps TRBD1 or TRBD2 (5 bases each). The germline CDR1 and CDR2 sequences are SGDLS and YYNGEE. The CDR3 length is 16 residues. V was trimmed by 4 bases and J by 0 bases, leaving 16 bases between them. CDR3 protein: CASSPAGTTYQETQYF. The CDR3 DNA sequence: TGTGCCAGCAGCCCGGCCGGGACCACGTACCAAGAGACCCAGTACTTC.

This clonotype was counted only a few times. V usage is TRBV6-2 or TRBV6-3 and J usage is TRBJ1-6, with D hard to call. The germline V gene has CDR1 MNHEY and CDR2 SVGEGT. V was pared by 2 bases and J by 7 bases, with 3 bases between. This CDR3 region has 12 residues. The CDR3 here is CASSYENSPLHF. In DNA, the CDR3 is TGTGCCAGCAGTTACGAGAATTCACCCCTCCACTTT.

This clonotype occurred many times. The chain carries TRBV29-1 and TRBJ2-5; possibly TRBD1 for D (5 bases). The CDR3 contains 14 residues. With 6 bases removed from V and 1 base from J, the gap between germline ends came to 15 bases. In germline, CDR1 is SQVTM, CDR2 ANQGSEA. In DNA, the CDR3 is TGCAGCGTCCAGAGGTGGGGCAGCCAAGAGACCCAGTACTTC. Residues: CSVQRWGSQETQYF.

V is TRBV12-3 or TRBV12-4 and J is TRBJ2-4; 7 bases fit TRBD2. With 5 bases clipped from V and 6 bases from J, the junction kept 10 bases outside the gene matches. The CDR3 is made up of 15 amino acids. The CDR3 sequence: CASSPREVAGNIQYF. The CDR3 nucleotides are TGTGCCAGCAGTCCGCGGGAAGTAGCGGGAAACATTCAGTACTTC.

The rearrangement uses TRBV7-9 and TRBJ2-7, with TRBD1 matching 7 bases. V shed 7 bases and J 4 bases; nucleotides not matched to a gene: 16. The CDR3 contains 16 residues. Per the germline V gene, CDR1 is SEHNR and CDR2 is FQNEAQ (reference sequence). CDR3 residues: CASTSSGTGAMYEQYF. The CDR3 region has the DNA TGTGCCAGCACCTCTTCAGGAACAGGGGCGATGTACGAGCAGTACTTC.

V and J are TRBV29-1 and TRBJ2-7; 7 bases agree with TRBD1. V shed 6 bases and J 4 bases; nucleotides not matched to a gene: 12. The CDR3 spans 14 residues. Germline loops: CDR1 SQVTM, CDR2 ANQGSEA. The CDR3 region is CSVNLGQNNYEQYF. The CDR3, as DNA: TGCAGCGTAAACCTGGGACAGAACAATTACGAGCAGTACTTC.

Ten or more counts support this clonotype. The genes are TRBV12-3 or TRBV12-4 and TRBJ2-5; 8 bases line up with TRBD2. The J segment lost 5 bases and the V segment lost 3 bases, leaving 2 bases of the junction unmatched. CDR3 length: 13 amino acids. The CDR3 DNA is TGTGCCAGCAGTTTTGCGGGAGGCGAGACCCAGTACTTC. Protein: CASSFAGGETQYF.

As DNA, the CDR3 is TGCGCCAGCAGCTTGGGGGACAGACAAGAGCAGTACTTC. Protein: CASSLGDRQEQYF. This chain uses TRBV5-1 with TRBJ2-7; 7 nucleotides agree with TRBD1. Germline CDR1 is SGHRS and CDR2 is YFSETQ. Trimming removed 0 bases from V and 7 bases from J; junction bases left unmatched: 4. This CDR3 spans 13 amino acids.

The table lists this clonotype with a few counts. The chain employs TRBV7-4 and TRBJ2-1; D is ambiguous. In germline, CDR1 is SGHVT, CDR2 SQSDAQ. V lost 3 bases and J lost 6, with 18 bases in between. There are 16 residues in the CDR3. CDR3 protein: CASSFCLEPPGNEQFF. CDR3 sequence (DNA): TGTGCCAGCAGCTTCTGTCTGGAGCCCCCGGGCAATGAGCAGTTCTTC.

The sample holds one count of this clonotype. The rearrangement links TRBV7-9 to TRBJ2-1; possibly TRBD2 for D (5 bases). Germline V gene sequence: CDR1 SEHNR, CDR2 FQNEAQ (reference sequence). The CDR3 covers 12 residues. V lost 8 bases and J 4 bases, leaving 9 bases between the germline ends. CDR3 bases: TGTGCCAGCCGGGAAATTTACAATGAGCAGTTCTTC. Amino acid sequence: CASREIYNEQFF.

This chain uses TRBV28 with TRBJ2-7; the match to TRBD1 covers 12 bases. V was clipped by 7 bases and J by 6 bases; unmatched bases: 7. CDR1 and CDR2 (germline): MDHEN, SYDVKM. The CDR3 has 14 residues. The CDR3 bases are TGTGCCAGCAAAGGGACAGGGGGCGCATCCGAGCAGTACTTC. Translated: CASKGTGGASEQYF.